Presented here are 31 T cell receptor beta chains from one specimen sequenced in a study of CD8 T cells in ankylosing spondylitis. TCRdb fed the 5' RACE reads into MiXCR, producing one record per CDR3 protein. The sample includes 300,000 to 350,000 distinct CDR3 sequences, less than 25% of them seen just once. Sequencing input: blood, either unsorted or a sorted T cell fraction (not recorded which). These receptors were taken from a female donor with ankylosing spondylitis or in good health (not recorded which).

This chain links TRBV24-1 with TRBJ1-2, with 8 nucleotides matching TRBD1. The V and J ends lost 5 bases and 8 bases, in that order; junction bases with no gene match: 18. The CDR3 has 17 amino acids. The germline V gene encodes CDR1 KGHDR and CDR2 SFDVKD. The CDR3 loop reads CATSAPRQGRDLYGYTF. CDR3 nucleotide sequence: TGTGCCACCAGTGCACCAAGACAGGGGAGGGACCTTTACGGCTACACCTTC.

The CDR3 DNA follows: TGTGCCAGCGGACGGACAGGGGGCAATCAGCCCCAGCATTTT. Its translation: CASGRTGGNQPQHF. The gene calls are TRBV5-6 and TRBJ1-5, with TRBD1 matching 9 bases. This CDR3 is 14 amino acids long. The germline CDR1 and CDR2 sequences are SGHDT and YYEEEE. Trimming cost V 7 bases and J 2 bases; bases outside gene matches: 4.

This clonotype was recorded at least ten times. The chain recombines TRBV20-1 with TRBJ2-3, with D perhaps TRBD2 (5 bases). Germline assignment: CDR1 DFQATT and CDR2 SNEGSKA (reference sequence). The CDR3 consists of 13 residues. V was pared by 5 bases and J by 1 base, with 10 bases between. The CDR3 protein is CSAPRGGTDTQYF. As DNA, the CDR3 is TGCAGTGCTCCCCGGGGAGGCACAGATACGCAGTATTTT.

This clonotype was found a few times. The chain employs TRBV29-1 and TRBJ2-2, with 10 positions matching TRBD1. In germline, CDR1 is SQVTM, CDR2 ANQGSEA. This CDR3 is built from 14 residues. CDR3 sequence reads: CSGRGQGSTGELFF. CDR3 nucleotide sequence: TGCAGTGGTCGGGGACAGGGGTCCACCGGGGAGCTGTTTTTT.

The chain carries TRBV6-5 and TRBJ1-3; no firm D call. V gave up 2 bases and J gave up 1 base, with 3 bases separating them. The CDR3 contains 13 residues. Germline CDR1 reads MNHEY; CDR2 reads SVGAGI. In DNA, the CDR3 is TGTGCCAGCAGTTACAGGTCTGGAAACACCATATATTTT. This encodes CASSYRSGNTIYF.

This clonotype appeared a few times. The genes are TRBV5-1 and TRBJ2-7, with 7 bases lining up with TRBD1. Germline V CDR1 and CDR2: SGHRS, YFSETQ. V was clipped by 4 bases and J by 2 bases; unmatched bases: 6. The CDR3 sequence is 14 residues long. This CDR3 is CASSETGFAYEQYF. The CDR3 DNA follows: TGCGCCAGCAGCGAGACAGGGTTCGCCTACGAGCAGTACTTC.

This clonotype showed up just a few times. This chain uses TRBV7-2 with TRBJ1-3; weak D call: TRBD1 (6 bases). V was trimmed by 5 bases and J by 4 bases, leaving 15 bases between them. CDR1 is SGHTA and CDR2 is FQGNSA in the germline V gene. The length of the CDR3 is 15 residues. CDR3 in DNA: TGTGCCAGCAGCCCACTGGGCAGGGGAGGAAACACCATATATTTT. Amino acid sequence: CASSPLGRGGNTIYF.

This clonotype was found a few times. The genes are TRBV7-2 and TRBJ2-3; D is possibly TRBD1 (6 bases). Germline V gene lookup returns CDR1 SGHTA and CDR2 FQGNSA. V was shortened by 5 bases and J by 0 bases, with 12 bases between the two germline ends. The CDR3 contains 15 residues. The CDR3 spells CASSPTGLSTDTQYF. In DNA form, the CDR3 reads TGTGCCAGCAGCCCTACAGGGTTAAGCACAGATACGCAGTATTTT.

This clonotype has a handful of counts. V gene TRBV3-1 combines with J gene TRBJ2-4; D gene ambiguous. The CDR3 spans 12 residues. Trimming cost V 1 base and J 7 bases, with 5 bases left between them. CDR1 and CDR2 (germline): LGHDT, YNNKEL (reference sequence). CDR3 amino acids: CASSQARNIQYF. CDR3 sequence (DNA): TGTGCCAGCAGCCAAGCCAGGAACATTCAGTACTTC.

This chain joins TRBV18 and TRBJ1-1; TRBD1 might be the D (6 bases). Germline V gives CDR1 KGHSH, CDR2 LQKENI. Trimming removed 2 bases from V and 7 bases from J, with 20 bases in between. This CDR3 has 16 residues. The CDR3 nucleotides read TGTGCCAGCTCACCAAGGACAGAAATCACGCACCTTGAAGCTTTCTTT. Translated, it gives CASSPRTEITHLEAFF.

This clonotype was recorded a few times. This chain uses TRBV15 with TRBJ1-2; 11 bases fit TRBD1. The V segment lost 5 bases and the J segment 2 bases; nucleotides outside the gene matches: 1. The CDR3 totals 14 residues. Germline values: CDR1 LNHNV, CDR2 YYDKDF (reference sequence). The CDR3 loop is CATSGDRGNYGYTF. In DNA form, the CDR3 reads TGTGCCACCAGCGGGGACAGGGGGAACTATGGCTACACCTTC. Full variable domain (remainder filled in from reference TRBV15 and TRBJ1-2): DAMVIQNPRYQVTQFGKPVTLSCSQTLNHNVMYWYQQKSSQAPKLLFHYYDKDFNNEADTPDNFQSRRPNTSFCFLDIRSPGLGDTAMYLCATSGDRGNYGYTFGSGTRLTVV.

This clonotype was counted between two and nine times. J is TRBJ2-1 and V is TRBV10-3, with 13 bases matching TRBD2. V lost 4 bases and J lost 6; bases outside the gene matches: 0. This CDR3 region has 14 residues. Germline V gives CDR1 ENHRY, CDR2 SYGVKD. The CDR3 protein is CAISGTSGSNEQFF. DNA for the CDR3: TGTGCCATCAGTGGGACTAGCGGGAGCAATGAGCAGTTCTTC.

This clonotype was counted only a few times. As DNA, the CDR3 is TGCAGTGCAGCCGGAGGGGCTGGGACCCAGTACTTC. Its protein is CSAAGGAGTQYF. The chain is built from TRBV20-1 and TRBJ2-5, with D perhaps TRBD2 (6 bases). The V gene lost 6 bases and the J gene lost 7 bases, with 15 bases spanning the gap. Per germline, CDR1 DFQATT and CDR2 SNEGSKA (reference sequence). The CDR3 runs 12 residues.

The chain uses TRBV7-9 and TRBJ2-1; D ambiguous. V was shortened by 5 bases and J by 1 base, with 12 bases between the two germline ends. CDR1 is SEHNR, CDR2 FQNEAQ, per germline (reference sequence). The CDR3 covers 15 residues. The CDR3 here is CASSLDLLSYNEQFF. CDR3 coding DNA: TGTGCCAGCAGCCTAGACTTACTATCCTACAATGAGCAGTTCTTC. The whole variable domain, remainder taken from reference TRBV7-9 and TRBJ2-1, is DTGVSQNPRHKITKRGQNVTFRCDPISEHNRLYWYRQTLGQGPEFLTYFQNEAQLEKSRLLSDRFSAERPKGSFSTLEIQRTEQGDSAMYLCASSLDLLSYNEQFFGPGTRLTVL.

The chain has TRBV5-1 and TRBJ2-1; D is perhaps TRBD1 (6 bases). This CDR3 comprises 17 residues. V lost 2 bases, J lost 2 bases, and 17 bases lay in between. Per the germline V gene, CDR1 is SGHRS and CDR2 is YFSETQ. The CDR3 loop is CASSFGQFERPYNEQFF. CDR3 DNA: TGCGCCAGCAGCTTCGGACAGTTCGAGCGGCCCTACAATGAGCAGTTCTTC.

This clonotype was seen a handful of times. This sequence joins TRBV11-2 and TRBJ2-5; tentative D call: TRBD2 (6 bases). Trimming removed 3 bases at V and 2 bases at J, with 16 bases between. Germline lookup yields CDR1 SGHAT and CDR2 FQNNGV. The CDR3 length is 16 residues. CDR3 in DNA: TGTGCCAGCAGCTTGAGGGGCGGGACGCAGCAAGAGACCCAGTACTTC. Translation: CASSLRGGTQQETQYF.

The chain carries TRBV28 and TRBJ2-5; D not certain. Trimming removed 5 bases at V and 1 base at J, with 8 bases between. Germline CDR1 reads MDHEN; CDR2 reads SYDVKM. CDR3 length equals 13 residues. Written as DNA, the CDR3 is TGTGCCAGCAGTCGGCCGTCCCAAGAGACCCAGTACTTC. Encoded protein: CASSRPSQETQYF.

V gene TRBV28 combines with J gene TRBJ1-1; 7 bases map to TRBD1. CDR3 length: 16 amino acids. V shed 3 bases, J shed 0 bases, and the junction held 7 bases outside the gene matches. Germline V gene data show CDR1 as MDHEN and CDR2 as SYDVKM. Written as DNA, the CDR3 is TGTGCCAGCAGTTTCCACCGACAGGGATTGAACACTGAAGCTTTCTTT. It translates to CASSFHRQGLNTEAFF.

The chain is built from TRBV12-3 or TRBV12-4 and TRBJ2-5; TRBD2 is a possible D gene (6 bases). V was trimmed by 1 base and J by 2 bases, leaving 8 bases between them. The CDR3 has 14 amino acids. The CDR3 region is CASSLGGDQETQYF. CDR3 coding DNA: TGTGCCAGCAGTTTAGGGGGGGATCAAGAGACCCAGTACTTC.

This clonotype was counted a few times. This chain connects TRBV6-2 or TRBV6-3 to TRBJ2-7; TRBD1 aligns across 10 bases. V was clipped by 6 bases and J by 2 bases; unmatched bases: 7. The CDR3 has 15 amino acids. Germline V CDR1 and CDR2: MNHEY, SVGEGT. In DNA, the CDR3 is TGTGCCAGCAGCTCCGACAGGGGGCCTACCTACGAGCAGTACTTC. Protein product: CASSSDRGPTYEQYF.

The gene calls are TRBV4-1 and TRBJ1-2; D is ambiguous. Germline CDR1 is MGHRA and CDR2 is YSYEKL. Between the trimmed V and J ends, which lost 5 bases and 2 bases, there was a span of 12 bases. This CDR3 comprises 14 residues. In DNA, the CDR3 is TGCGCCAGCAGCTCTCCGGCCAGGAACTATGGCTACACCTTC. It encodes CASSSPARNYGYTF.

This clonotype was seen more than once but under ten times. This CDR3 is CASSLEQRSSRYF. The CDR3 bases are TGTGCCAGCAGCTTAGAACAGCGCTCGTCGAGGTATTTT. V gene TRBV7-2 combines with J gene TRBJ2-3; D is undetermined. The germline CDR1 and CDR2 sequences are SGHTA and FQGNSA. Trimming removed 1 base at V and 14 bases at J, with 16 bases between. CDR3 length: 13 residues. Drawing the rest from reference TRBV7-2 and TRBJ2-3, the complete variable domain is GAGVSQSPSNKVTEKGKDVELRCDPISGHTALYWYRQSLGQGLEFLIYFQGNSAPDKSGLPSDRFSAERTGGSVSTLTIQRTQQEDSAVYLCASSLEQRSSRYFGPGTRLTVL.

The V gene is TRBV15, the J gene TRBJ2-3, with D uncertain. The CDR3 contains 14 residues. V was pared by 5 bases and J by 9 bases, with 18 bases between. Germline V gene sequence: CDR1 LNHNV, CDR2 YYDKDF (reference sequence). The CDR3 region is CATSLDWNTRTQYF. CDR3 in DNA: TGTGCCACCAGCCTAGACTGGAACACAAGAACGCAGTATTTT.

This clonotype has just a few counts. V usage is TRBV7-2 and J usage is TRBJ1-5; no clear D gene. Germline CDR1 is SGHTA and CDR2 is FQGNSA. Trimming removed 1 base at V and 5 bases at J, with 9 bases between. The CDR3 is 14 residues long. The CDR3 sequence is CASSLGVADQPQHF. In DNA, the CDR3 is TGTGCCAGCAGCTTAGGGGTCGCAGATCAGCCCCAGCATTTT.

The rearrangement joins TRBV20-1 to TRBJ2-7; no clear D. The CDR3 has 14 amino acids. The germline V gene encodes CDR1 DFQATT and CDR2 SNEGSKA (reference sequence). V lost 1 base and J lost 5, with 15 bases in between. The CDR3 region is CSARGFLRGHEQYF. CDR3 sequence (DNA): TGCAGTGCTAGAGGGTTTCTTCGAGGCCACGAGCAGTACTTC.

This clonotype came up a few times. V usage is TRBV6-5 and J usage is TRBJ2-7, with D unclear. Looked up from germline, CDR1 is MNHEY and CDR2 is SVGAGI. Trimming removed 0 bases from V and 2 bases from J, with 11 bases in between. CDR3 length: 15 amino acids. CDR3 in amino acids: CASSYSGLTTYEQYF. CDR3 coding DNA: TGTGCCAGCAGTTACTCCGGCCTCACCACCTACGAGCAGTACTTC.

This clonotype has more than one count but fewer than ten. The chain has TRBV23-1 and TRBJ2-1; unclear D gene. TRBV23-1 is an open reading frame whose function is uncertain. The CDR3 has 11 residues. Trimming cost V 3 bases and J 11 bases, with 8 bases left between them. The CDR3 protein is CASSHVLQQFF. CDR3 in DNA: TGCGCCAGCAGTCACGTTCTCCAGCAGTTCTTC.

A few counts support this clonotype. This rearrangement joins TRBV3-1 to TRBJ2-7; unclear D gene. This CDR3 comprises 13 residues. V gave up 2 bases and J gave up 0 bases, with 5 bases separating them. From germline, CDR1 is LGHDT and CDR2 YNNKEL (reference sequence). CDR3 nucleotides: TGTGCCAGCAGCCAAAGTGCCTCCTACGAGCAGTACTTC. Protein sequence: CASSQSASYEQYF.

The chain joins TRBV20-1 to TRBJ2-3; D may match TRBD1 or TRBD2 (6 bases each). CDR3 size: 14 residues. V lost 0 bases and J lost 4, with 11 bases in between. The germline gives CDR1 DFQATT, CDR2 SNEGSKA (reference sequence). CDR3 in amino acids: CSARDIGGPDTQYF. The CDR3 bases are TGCAGTGCTAGAGATATCGGGGGCCCAGATACGCAGTATTTT.

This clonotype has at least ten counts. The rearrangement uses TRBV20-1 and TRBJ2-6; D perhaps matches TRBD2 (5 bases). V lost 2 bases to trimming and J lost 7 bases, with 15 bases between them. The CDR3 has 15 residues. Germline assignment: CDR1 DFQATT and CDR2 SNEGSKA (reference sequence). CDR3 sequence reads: CSARRGNQLANVLTF. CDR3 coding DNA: TGCAGTGCTAGACGGGGTAACCAACTAGCCAACGTCCTGACTTTC.

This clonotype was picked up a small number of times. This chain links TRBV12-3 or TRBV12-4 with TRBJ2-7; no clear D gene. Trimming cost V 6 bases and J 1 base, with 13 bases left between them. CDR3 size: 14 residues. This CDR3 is CASRETGPSYEQYF. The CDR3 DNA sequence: TGTGCCAGCAGGGAGACGGGCCCGTCCTACGAGCAGTACTTC.